One and the same sample provided the 29 T cell receptor beta chains below, sequenced in a study of post-analysis software for immune sequencing data. TCR beta cDNA libraries had unique molecular identifiers. TCRdb processed the PCR reads anew with MiXCR; each CDR3 protein has one entry. The repertoire holds more than 500,000 distinct CDR3 sequences, with about a third as singletons. The antigens of these receptors remain unknown. Study-level results: In patients, TRBV5-6, TRBV5-1 and TRBV20-1 belonged to four or five TRBV segments found more frequently than in controls.

Sequencing was performed on blood. These receptors were taken from a girl aged 2-17 years with multiple sclerosis.

The V gene is TRBV6-5, the J gene TRBJ1-5, with D tentatively TRBD1 (6 bases). Germline V gene sequence: CDR1 MNHEY, CDR2 SVGAGI. The CDR3 consists of 15 residues. Trimming took 6 bases from V and 6 from J, leaving 18 bases between them. The CDR3 sequence is CASSPGTREAQPQHF. As DNA, the CDR3 is TGTGCCAGCAGCCCCGGGACAAGGGAGGCTCAGCCCCAGCATTTT.

This clonotype appeared a single time. The chain combines TRBV29-1 with TRBJ2-1; 8 nucleotides match TRBD2. Germline V lookup: CDR1 SQVTM, CDR2 ANQGSEA. The CDR3 covers 15 residues. The V and J ends lost 5 bases and 6 bases, in that order; junction bases with no gene match: 12. The CDR3 DNA follows: TGCAGCGTTCCTACGAGTAGCGGGGTGTGCAATGAGCAGTTCTTC. This codes for CSVPTSSGVCNEQFF.

This chain uses TRBV7-2 with TRBJ2-5; 8 bases are a match to TRBD1. The CDR3 has 15 residues. From germline, CDR1 is SGHTA and CDR2 FQGNSA. Germline trimming cut 2 bases from V and 2 bases from J; bases unmatched to any gene: 4. The CDR3 DNA is TGTGCCAGCAGCTTATCCAGGGGGCCTCAAGAGACCCAGTACTTC. Translation gives CASSLSRGPQETQYF. The variable domain in full, with the rest retrieved from reference TRBV7-2 and TRBJ2-5, is GAGVSQSPSNKVTEKGKDVELRCDPISGHTALYWYRQSLGQGLEFLIYFQGNSAPDKSGLPSDRFSAERTGGSVSTLTIQRTQQEDSAVYLCASSLSRGPQETQYFGPGTRLLVL.

The chain is built from TRBV5-1 and TRBJ2-7; 7 bases map to TRBD2. The better agreement between TRBJ2-5 and the DNA end casts doubt on the J call. This CDR3 spans 15 amino acids. Per germline, CDR1 SGHRS and CDR2 YFSETQ. This CDR3 reads CASSPGTTNQETQYF. The CDR3 bases are TGCGCCAGCAGCCCCGGGACTACGAATCAAGAGACCCAGTACTTC.

V and J are TRBV7-3 and TRBJ2-3, with D unresolved. Germline loops: CDR1 SGHTA, CDR2 FQGTGA. The V gene lost 5 bases and the J gene lost 1 base, with 13 bases spanning the gap. The CDR3 extends over 15 amino acids. The DNA for the CDR3 is TGTGCCAGCAGCCCCGGAACCCGCCGCACAGATACGCAGTATTTT. Translation: CASSPGTRRTDTQYF. Together with reference TRBV7-3 and TRBJ2-3, the CDR3 gives the full variable domain: GAGVSQTPSNKVTEKGKYVELRCDPISGHTALYWYRQSLGQGPEFLIYFQGTGAADDSGLPNDRFFAVRPEGSVSTLKIQRTERGDSAVYLCASSPGTRRTDTQYFGPGTRLTVL.

CDR3 nucleotides: TGTGCCAGCGGGGGGGCGGGGGATACGCAGTATTTT. It is translated as CASGGAGDTQYF. J is TRBJ2-3 and V is TRBV12-3 or TRBV12-4, with a possible D match to TRBD2 (7 bases). The CDR3 runs to 12 residues. The ends were cut back, 8 bases at V and 6 bases at J, with 12 bases in the middle.

This clonotype has more than one count but fewer than ten. The chain has TRBV5-8 and TRBJ2-1; no reliable D call. Deletions cut 0 bases from V and 2 bases from J, with 9 bases between. Germline V CDR1 and CDR2: SGHTS, YDEGEE. The CDR3 sequence is 15 residues long. The CDR3 DNA sequence: TGTGCCAGCAGCTTGGAACCTGACCCCTACAATGAGCAGTTCTTC. The encoded protein is CASSLEPDPYNEQFF. Filled out from reference TRBV5-8 and TRBJ2-1, the complete variable domain reads EAGVTQSPTHLIKTRGQQATLRCSPISGHTSVYWYQQALGLGLQFLLWYDEGEERNRGNFPPRFSGRQFPNYSSELNVNALELEDSALYLCASSLEPDPYNEQFFGPGTRLTVL.

Concerning this clonotype itself: A much more abundant neighbour one base away suggests this may be a read error. This chain links TRBV20-1 with TRBJ2-1, with TRBD2 as a possible D gene (5 bases). V lost 5 bases, J lost 10 bases, and 18 bases lay in between. Germline CDR1 DFQATT, CDR2 SNEGSKA (reference sequence). The CDR3 runs to 13 residues. The CDR3 reads CSALGRGGHEQFF. The CDR3, as DNA: TGCAGTGCTCTGGGGAGAGGAGGCCACGAGCAGTTCTTC.

This chain links TRBV20-1 with TRBJ2-5; 12 bases map to TRBD1. CDR3 length: 16 residues. Germline CDR1 is DFQATT and CDR2 is SNEGSKA (reference sequence). Unmatched junction bases numbered 11, after V lost 4 bases and J lost 5 bases. The CDR3 spells CSATGTGGSQGETQYF. The CDR3, as DNA: TGCAGTGCTACCGGGACAGGGGGCTCCCAGGGGGAGACCCAGTACTTC.

A note on this clonotype: This could be a read error, since a much larger clone is one nucleotide away. V gene TRBV5-1 combines with J gene TRBJ2-1; the match to TRBD2 covers 7 bases. The junction had 10 bases not matched to a gene; V was cut back by 3 bases and J by 13 bases. In germline, CDR1 is SGHRS, CDR2 YFSETQ. CDR3 length: 13 amino acids. The CDR3 sequence: CASSSTISGGQFF. CDR3 bases: TGCGCCAGCAGCTCCACAATTTCGGGAGGCCAGTTCTTC.

For this clonotype: A junction boundary mismatches the germline segment, possibly from a read error. CDR3 DNA: TGCAGTGCAAGAGAGCGGAAACTTGGGCTCTACGAGCAGTACTTC. It is translated as CSARERKLGLYEQYF. V usage is TRBV20-1 and J usage is TRBJ2-7, with D possibly matching TRBD2 (5 bases). There are 15 residues in the CDR3. Looked up from germline, CDR1 is DFQATT and CDR2 is SNEGSKA (reference sequence).

This clonotype has more than one count but fewer than ten. The gene calls are TRBV4-1 and TRBJ1-1; D is uncertain. The V gene's germline CDR1 is MGHRA and CDR2 YSYEKL. V shed 0 bases and J shed 0 bases, with 17 bases lying between them. There are 18 residues in the CDR3. CDR3 region: CASSQDGAVRILNTEAFF. The CDR3 DNA is TGCGCCAGCAGCCAAGATGGCGCGGTAAGGATTTTGAACACTGAAGCTTTCTTT.

This chain uses TRBV11-3 with TRBJ2-7; D gene unclear. The DNA end is more similar to TRBJ2-5, so the J call may be wrong. Germline V CDR1 and CDR2: SGHNT, YENEEA. The CDR3 consists of 14 residues. The CDR3 DNA sequence: TGTGCCAGCAGCTTCGGCCAAATGGGGGAGACCCAGTACTTC. Residues: CASSFGQMGETQYF.

The table lists this clonotype with a few counts. The J gene is TRBJ2-2, the V gene TRBV7-2, with D possibly being TRBD1 (5 bases). The CDR3 extends over 13 amino acids. The V gene lost 6 bases and the J gene lost 6 bases, with 11 bases spanning the gap. CDR1 and CDR2 (germline): SGHTA, FQGNSA. CDR3 amino acids: CASSPQGAGELFF. The CDR3 nucleotides read TGTGCCAGCAGTCCTCAGGGTGCCGGGGAGCTGTTTTTT.

The sample holds a few counts of this clonotype. This chain links TRBV24-1 with TRBJ2-1; TRBD1 aligns across 8 bases. The germline CDR1 and CDR2 sequences are KGHDR and SFDVKD. CDR3 length: 16 amino acids. The ends lost 4 bases at V and 4 bases at J; junction bases unmatched: 8. CDR3: CATSERDRGRYNEQFF. The DNA of the CDR3 is TGTGCCACCAGTGAGAGAGACAGGGGTCGGTACAATGAGCAGTTCTTC.

This clonotype occurred once. One end of the junction varies from germline; a read error may be responsible. The CDR3 reads CASSAGTSAHNEQVF. The DNA of the CDR3 is TGTGCCAGCAGCGCCGGGACTAGCGCCCACAATGAGCAGGTCTTC. This rearrangement joins TRBV5-5 to TRBJ2-1; TRBD2 matches at 10 bases. CDR1 SGHKS and CDR2 YYEKEE come from the germline V gene (reference sequence). The CDR3 runs 15 residues.

This chain connects TRBV4-1 to TRBJ1-1; no clear D. V lost 3 bases, J lost 1 base, and 12 bases lay in between. This CDR3 region has 15 residues. CDR1 is MGHRA, CDR2 YSYEKL, per germline. The chain's CDR3 is CASSHLSRGNTEAFF. The CDR3 bases are TGCGCCAGCAGCCACCTGTCCCGGGGGAACACTGAAGCTTTCTTT.

The chain links TRBV5-6 to TRBJ2-5, with TRBD1 matching 9 bases. V trimming: 2 bases; J trimming: 6 bases; junction bases outside the gene matches: 8. There are 15 residues in the CDR3. The V gene's germline CDR1 is SGHDT and CDR2 YYEEEE. Here the CDR3 reads CASSFRDRVSKTQYF. The DNA for the CDR3 is TGTGCCAGCAGCTTCCGGGACAGGGTTTCCAAGACCCAGTACTTC.

The J gene is TRBJ2-4, the V gene TRBV5-6; 8 bases match TRBD2. The CDR3 length is 21 residues. In germline, CDR1 is SGHDT, CDR2 YYEEEE. The junction had 23 bases not matched to a gene; V was cut back by 3 bases and J by 3 bases. CDR3 in amino acids: CASSSYRRLARDLRGKNIQYF. CDR3 sequence (DNA): TGTGCCAGCAGCTCATACCGACGACTAGCGAGGGACTTAAGGGGCAAAAACATTCAGTACTTC.

V gene TRBV20-1 combines with J gene TRBJ2-2; no clear D. V gave up 4 bases and J gave up 5 bases, with 5 bases separating them. The length of the CDR3 is 11 residues. Germline V gene lookup returns CDR1 DFQATT and CDR2 SNEGSKA (reference sequence). The CDR3 is CSANPTGELFF. CDR3 sequence (DNA): TGCAGTGCTAATCCGACCGGGGAGCTGTTTTTT.

This chain connects TRBV12-3 or TRBV12-4 to TRBJ1-3; 9 nucleotides align to TRBD1. This CDR3 has 15 amino acids. Losses at the gene ends were 6 bases for V and 0 bases for J; bases not matched to a gene: 3. The CDR3 loop is CASRPTGGSGNTIYF. CDR3 DNA: TGTGCCAGCAGACCGACAGGGGGCTCTGGAAACACCATATATTTT.

The CDR3 is CASSILGTGGIDTQYF. CDR3 coding DNA: TGTGCCAGCAGCATCCTGGGTACAGGGGGTATAGATACGCAGTATTTT. J is TRBJ2-3 and V is TRBV6-5; 8 nucleotides match TRBD1. V was pared by 6 bases and J by 5 bases, with 13 bases of the junction left unmatched. The CDR3 has 16 amino acids. From germline, CDR1 is MNHEY and CDR2 SVGAGI.

In its sample, this clonotype was seen a few times. The CDR3 nucleotides are TGCGCCAGCAGCTTGGGCCCTAGCGGGGGGGAATGGACAGATACGCAGTATTTT. This gives the protein CASSLGPSGGEWTDTQYF. This chain links TRBV5-1 with TRBJ2-3; 12 bases are shared with TRBD2. Germline loops: CDR1 SGHRS, CDR2 YFSETQ. The ends lost 0 bases at V and 3 bases at J; junction bases unmatched: 8. The CDR3 loop spans 18 amino acids.

Only a few counts were recorded for this clonotype. The rearrangement joins TRBV6-1 to TRBJ2-5; D remains ambiguous. V dropped 0 bases and J dropped 5 bases, with 7 bases sitting between them. This CDR3 contains 13 residues. In germline, CDR1 is MNHNS, CDR2 SASEGT. This CDR3 reads CASSEARVETQYF. The CDR3 coding sequence is TGTGCCAGCAGTGAAGCCCGCGTGGAGACCCAGTACTTC.

This clonotype occurred a few times. V and J are TRBV11-2 and TRBJ1-5; D remains ambiguous. V lost 3 bases, J lost 6 bases, and 21 bases lay in between. The length of the CDR3 is 17 residues. The germline gives CDR1 SGHAT, CDR2 FQNNGV. DNA of the CDR3: TGTGCCAGCAGCTTGGACCCCTCTCGCGGGGAAGGTCAGCCCCAGCATTTT. It is translated as CASSLDPSRGEGQPQHF.

Only one count was recorded for this clonotype. This chain uses TRBV6-1 with TRBJ2-3; D gene unclear. The germline V gene encodes CDR1 MNHNS and CDR2 SASEGT. This CDR3 contains 14 residues. V was cut by 2 bases and J by 2 bases, with 8 bases left in between. The CDR3 spells CASSEYGYTDTQYF. CDR3 in DNA: TGTGCCAGCAGTGAATACGGCTACACAGATACGCAGTATTTT.

The chain links TRBV20-1 to TRBJ2-2; D not certain. The germline CDR1 and CDR2 sequences are DFQATT and SNEGSKA (reference sequence). Between the trimmed V and J ends, which lost 0 bases and 0 bases, there was a span of 11 bases. CDR3 length: 16 amino acids. CDR3 region: CSARDTRFSNTGELFF. CDR3 in DNA: TGCAGTGCTAGAGATACCCGTTTCTCGAACACCGGGGAGCTGTTTTTT.

The genes are TRBV28 and TRBJ2-7; no reliable D call. Germline-derived CDR1 and CDR2 are MDHEN and SYDVKM. This CDR3 has 14 amino acids. Trimming shortened V by 2 bases and J by 7 bases, and 15 bases separated the two germline ends. DNA for the CDR3: TGTGCCAGCAGTTTAGGAGTTACGGGTACAGAGCAGTACTTC. It specifies CASSLGVTGTEQYF.

This rearrangement joins TRBV12-3 or TRBV12-4 to TRBJ2-7, with D possibly being TRBD2 (6 bases). V was pared by 3 bases and J by 10 bases, with 16 bases between. There are 13 residues in the CDR3. The DNA of the CDR3 is TGTGCCAGCAGTTTGACAGCACAAGGGACTCAGTACTTC. It codes for CASSLTAQGTQYF.